Listed here are 11 T cell receptor beta chains from one sample, sequenced in a study of blood T cell repertoires in COVID-19. Clones were read by immunoSEQ multiplex PCR, and TCRdb kept only the in-frame ones, dropping some. The profile shows about 160,000 clones, just under 85% of them singletons. The specimen was peripheral blood. These receptors originate from a woman aged 80 or older with acute or convalescent COVID-19.

V usage is TRBV14 and J usage is TRBJ2-7, with 9 bases aligning to TRBD2. Germline CDR1 and CDR2: SGHDN and FVKESK. CDR3 length: 14 residues. The J segment lost 1 base and the V segment lost 8 bases, leaving 6 bases of the junction unmatched. The CDR3 reads CASAGGVRSYEQYF. For the CDR3, the DNA is TGTGCCAGCGCGGGGGGGGTCAGGTCCTACGAGCAGTACTTC. Supplemented by reference TRBV14 and TRBJ2-7, the full variable domain reads EAGVTQFPSHSVIEKGQTVTLRCDPISGHDNLYWYRRVMGKEIKFLLHFVKESKQDESGMPNNRFLAERTGGTYSTLKVQPAELEDSGVYFCASAGGVRSYEQYFGPGTRLTVT.

The chain combines TRBV7-7 with TRBJ2-1, with 11 positions matching TRBD2. CDR3 length: 15 residues. Germline V lookup: CDR1 SSHAT, CDR2 FNYEAQ (reference sequence). The V and J ends lost 1 base and 5 bases, in that order; junction bases with no gene match: 1. The chain's CDR3 is CASSLGLAGNNEQFF. Here the CDR3 DNA reads TGTGCCAGCAGCTTAGGACTAGCGGGAAACAATGAGCAGTTCTTC.

The rearrangement joins TRBV2 to TRBJ2-3, with D maybe TRBD2 (5 bases). Per germline, CDR1 SNHLY and CDR2 FYNNEI. The CDR3 runs to 12 residues. Between the trimmed V and J ends, which lost 6 bases and 6 bases, there was a span of 10 bases. The CDR3: CASRGEADTQYF. The CDR3 DNA reads TGTGCCAGCAGGGGAGAGGCGGATACGCAGTATTTT.

The chain uses TRBV7-6 and TRBJ2-7, with a possible D match to TRBD1 (5 bases). CDR1 SGHVS and CDR2 FNYEAQ come from the germline V gene. The CDR3 is 15 amino acids. V was trimmed by 5 bases and J by 3 bases, leaving 17 bases between them. CDR3 sequence (DNA): TGTGCCAGCAGCCTGACTCCATTGGGGCACTACGAGCAGTACTTC. Residues: CASSLTPLGHYEQYF.

The chain combines TRBV9 with TRBJ2-1, with D unclear. The CDR3 covers 17 residues. V was shortened by 0 bases and J by 0 bases, with 13 bases between the two germline ends. Germline CDR1 and CDR2: SGDLS and YYNGEE. Written as DNA, the CDR3 is TGTGCCAGCAGCGTAGGGTTAGCCCTTAGCTCCTACAATGAGCAGTTCTTC. Its translation is CASSVGLALSSYNEQFF.

The chain has TRBV20-1 and TRBJ2-7; no firm D call. The germline V gene has CDR1 DFQATT and CDR2 SNEGSKA (reference sequence). The CDR3 spans 11 residues. The V gene lost 6 bases and the J gene lost 6 bases, with 12 bases spanning the gap. CDR3 sequence: CSALSPGEQYF. CDR3 sequence (DNA): TGCAGTGCCCTCTCTCCGGGCGAGCAGTACTTC.

This chain joins TRBV2 and TRBJ1-6; tentatively, D is TRBD1 (5 bases). CDR1 and CDR2 (germline): SNHLY, FYNNEI. The CDR3 contains 17 residues. Trimming pared 4 bases from V and 4 bases from J, leaving 17 bases between. The CDR3 here is CASSGREGDYYNSPLHF. The CDR3, as DNA: TGTGCCAGCAGTGGGCGGGAAGGGGATTATTATAATTCACCCCTCCACTTT. Filled out from reference TRBV2 and TRBJ1-6, the complete variable domain reads EPEVTQTPSHQVTQMGQEVILRCVPISNHLYFYWYRQILGQKVEFLVSFYNNEISEKSEIFDDQFSVERPDGSNFTLKIRSTKLEDSAMYFCASSGREGDYYNSPLHFGNGTRLTVT.

The V and J genes are TRBV27 and TRBJ2-1; D possibly corresponds to TRBD2 (5 bases). V was pared by 8 bases and J by 6 bases, with 11 bases between. This CDR3 is 12 amino acids long. Germline CDR1 reads MNHEY; CDR2 reads SMNVEV (reference sequence). The CDR3 sequence: CASSDGLNEQFF. CDR3 DNA sequence: TGTGCCAGCTCGGACGGACTCAATGAGCAGTTCTTC.

The V gene is TRBV7-9, the J gene TRBJ2-2; 12 bases fit TRBD2. V lost 5 bases to trimming and J lost 6 bases; unmatched junction nucleotides: 7. Germline values: CDR1 SEHNR, CDR2 FQNEAQ (reference sequence). The CDR3 runs to 16 residues. CDR3 protein: CASSETSGRPAGELFF. DNA for the CDR3: TGTGCCAGCAGCGAGACTAGCGGGAGACCGGCCGGGGAGCTGTTTTTT.

The V and J genes are TRBV19 and TRBJ1-2; 10 nucleotides agree with TRBD1. J was trimmed by 7 bases and V by 4 bases; bases with no gene match: 6. This CDR3 comprises 14 residues. Germline V CDR1 and CDR2: LNHDA, SQIVND (reference sequence). As DNA, the CDR3 is TGTGCCAGTAGTAGGGCGGACAGGGGGTCTGGCTACACCTTC. It codes for CASSRADRGSGYTF.

This chain connects TRBV10-3 to TRBJ1-1, with TRBD1 matching 7 bases. Germline CDR1 ENHRY, CDR2 SYGVKD. The V gene end was trimmed by 6 bases and the J gene end by 1 base; junction bases not matched to a gene: 5. The CDR3 sequence is 14 residues long. The CDR3 DNA reads TGTGCCATCAGGGGGGACAGCCGGAACACTGAAGCTTTCTTT. Encoded protein: CAIRGDSRNTEAFF.